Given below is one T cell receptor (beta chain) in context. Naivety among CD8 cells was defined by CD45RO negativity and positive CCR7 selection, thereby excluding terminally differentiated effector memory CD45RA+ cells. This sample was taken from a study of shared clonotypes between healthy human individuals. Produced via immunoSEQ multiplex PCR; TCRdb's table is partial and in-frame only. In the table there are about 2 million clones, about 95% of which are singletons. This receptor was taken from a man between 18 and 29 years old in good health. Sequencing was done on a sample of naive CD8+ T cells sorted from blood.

The CDR3 DNA is TGTGCCAGCAGCCCCCCCAGCGGGGGTGGTGCTGAAGCTTTCTTT. It translates to CASSPPSGGGAEAFF. The V gene is TRBV13, the J gene TRBJ1-1; D may be TRBD1 (5 bases). The germline V and J ends were trimmed by 5 bases and 6 bases, with 19 bases remaining between them. The CDR3 spans 15 residues. Germline V gives CDR1 PRHDT, CDR2 FYEKMQ (reference sequence).